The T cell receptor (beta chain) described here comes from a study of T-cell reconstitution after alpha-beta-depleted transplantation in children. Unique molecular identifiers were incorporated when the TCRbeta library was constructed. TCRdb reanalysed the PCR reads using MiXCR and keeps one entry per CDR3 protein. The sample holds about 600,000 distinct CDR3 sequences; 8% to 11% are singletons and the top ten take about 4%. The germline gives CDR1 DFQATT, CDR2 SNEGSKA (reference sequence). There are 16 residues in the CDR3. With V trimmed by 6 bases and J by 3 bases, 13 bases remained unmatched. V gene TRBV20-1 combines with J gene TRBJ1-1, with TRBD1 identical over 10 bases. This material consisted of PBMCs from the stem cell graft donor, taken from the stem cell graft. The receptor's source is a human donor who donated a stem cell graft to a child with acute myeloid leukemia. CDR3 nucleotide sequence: TGCAGTGCCGACCCGGGACAGGGGAGCGGATACACTGAAGCTTTCTTT. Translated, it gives CSADPGQGSGYTEAFF.